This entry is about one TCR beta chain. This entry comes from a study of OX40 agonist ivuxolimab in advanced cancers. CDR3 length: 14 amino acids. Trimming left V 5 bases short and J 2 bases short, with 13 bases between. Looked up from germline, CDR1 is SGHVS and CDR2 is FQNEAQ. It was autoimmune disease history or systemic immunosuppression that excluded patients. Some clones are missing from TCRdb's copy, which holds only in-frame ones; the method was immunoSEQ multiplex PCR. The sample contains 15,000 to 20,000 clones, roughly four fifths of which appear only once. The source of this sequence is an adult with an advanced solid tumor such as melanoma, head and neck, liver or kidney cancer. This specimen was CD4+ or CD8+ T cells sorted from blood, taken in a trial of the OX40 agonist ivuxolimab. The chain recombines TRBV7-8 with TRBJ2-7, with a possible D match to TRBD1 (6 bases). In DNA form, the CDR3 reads TGTGCCAGCAGCCCTCAGGGGCCAACCTACGAGCAGTACTTC. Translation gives CASSPQGPTYEQYF.